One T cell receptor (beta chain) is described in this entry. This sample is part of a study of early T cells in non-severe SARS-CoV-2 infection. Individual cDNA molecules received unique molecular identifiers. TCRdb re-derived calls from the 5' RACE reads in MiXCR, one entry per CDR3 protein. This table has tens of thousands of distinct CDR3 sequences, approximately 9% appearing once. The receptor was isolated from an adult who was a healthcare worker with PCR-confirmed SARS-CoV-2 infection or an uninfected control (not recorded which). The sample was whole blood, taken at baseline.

CDR3 nucleotides: TGTGCCTGGAGTCCAGGGTTTAGGGAGCAGTACTTC. Protein sequence: CAWSPGFREQYF. The chain carries TRBV30 and TRBJ2-7; TRBD1 might be the D (5 bases). Germline CDR1 GTSNPN, CDR2 SVGIG (reference sequence). The CDR3 consists of 12 residues. The germline V and J ends were trimmed by 2 bases and 7 bases, with 12 bases remaining between them.